A selection of T cell receptor beta chains follows, all from one sample in a study of breast tumors, draining lymph nodes, adjacent tissues. TCRdb independently ran MiXCR on the multiplex PCR reads; one entry per CDR3 protein. The sample has 100,000 to 150,000 distinct CDR3 sequences, about 20% seen once. The sample consisted of axillary lymph node tissue. All receptors derive from a female donor with breast cancer. Some clones in this sample may be carry-over from other donors' samples. The conserved cysteine and the conserved F or W are not part of the CDR3 here. The order of the fields is CDR3 length, clone size, V gene, CDR3 protein. Expanded clones get a size class; other rows say once, few or many, or leave the size out.

>16|few|TRBV7-3
ASSLSQPSFSGANVLT
>13|many|TRBV18
ASSETGEADQPQH
>17|.|TRBV18
ASSPIVRSPISGANVLT
>13|many|TRBV5-4
ASSRQGQPTDTQY
>11|many|TRBV29-1
SVEPDSRETQY
>13|many|TRBV12-3/TRBV12-4
ASSQLAGRFNEQF
>14|.|TRBV20-1
SASHLETGETYEQY
>13|many|TRBV10-3
AISESAGGNQPQH
>13|.|TRBV28
ASSRYRGTNQPQH
>12|many|TRBV28
ASSQTSSNQPQH
>15|many|TRBV6-5
ASSYLGSGQINSPLH
>14|many|TRBV5-1
ASSLEWQGAAGELF
>12|few|TRBV20-1
SARLGRIQNIQY
>13|many|TRBV18
ASSQKRGGTYEQY
>11|many|TRBV6-6
ASSYSDIQPQH
>11|.|TRBV20-1
SAKTGGPGELF
>14|many|TRBV20-1
SARIFGREGQNEQF
>13|many|TRBV20-1
SAPNGGVSQETQY
>15|many|TRBV14
ASSPWGLAVSTDTQY
>13|many|TRBV20-1
SASSGTGNIEPQH
>11|many|TRBV11-2
ASTPGLGYGYT
>10|few|TRBV29-1
SVGTGGETQY